This T cell receptor beta chain was obtained from a study of cytomegalovirus exposure and HLA in healthy donors. Vbeta (60) and Jbeta (13) primers were used in the PCR. Study processing details: Later reanalysis found 75 million to 95 million unique TCR beta chains, around 9.9 million of them shared. TCRdb's copy holds only in-frame clones and misses some; the assay was immunoSEQ multiplex PCR. V and J calls and clone size are those listed in that table; D and trimming were worked out from the DNA. The table lists fewer than 150,000 clones, 85% to 90% of them singletons. The V and J ends lost 3 bases and 5 bases, in that order; junction bases with no gene match: 7. Germline V lookup: CDR1 KGHSH, CDR2 LQKENI. The length of the CDR3 is 15 residues.

V is TRBV18 and J is TRBJ2-5, with 9 bases identical to TRBD1. Material for sequencing was PBMCs. The receptor was derived from a woman aged 25 to 39 in good health and CMV-seropositive. The CDR3 bases are TGTGCCAGCTCACCTGGGACAGGGTCGTGGGAGACCCAGTACTTC. This sequence encodes CASSPGTGSWETQYF.